These T cell receptor beta chains were read from a single sample in a study of T-cell memory formation after mild COVID-19. One entry per CDR3 protein, called by TCRdb with MiXCR from the 5' RACE reads. The table includes about 560,000 distinct CDR3 sequences, less than 25% detected once. The specimen was PBMCs or a T cell subset sorted from them (not recorded which). The source of these receptors is an adult woman who had mild COVID-19 (a few samples of this study predate the infection). Cell type and time point are not known. The CDR3 runs from the conserved cysteine through the conserved F or W. D genes are given only for firm matches. Rows give clone size only sometimes, using once, few, many, or a class for an expanded clone.

TRBV6-5	TRBJ2-5	many	.	TGTGCCAGCAGCCCCAACGTCGGGGGAGAGACCCAGTACTTC	CASSPNVGGETQYF
TRBV4-1	TRBJ2-3	many	.	TGCGCCAGCAGCCACTCCTTAAGCGGGTCTCACACAGATACGCAGTATTTT	CASSHSLSGSHTDTQYF
TRBV27	TRBJ2-7	few	TRBD2	TGTGCCAGCAGTTCCGGACTAGCGATAAACGAGCAGTACTTC	CASSSGLAINEQYF
TRBV5-1	TRBJ2-3	few	TRBD2	TGCGCCAGCAGCTTGGCCCTCGGGGGGAGCACAGATACGCAGTATTTT	CASSLALGGSTDTQYF
TRBV4-2	TRBJ2-7	.	.	TGTGCCAGCAGCCCCGGGGAGGGGGTCTTCGCCTACGAGCAGTACTTC	CASSPGEGVFAYEQYF
TRBV20-1	TRBJ2-7	.	.	TGCAGTGCTAGACGGAGGAGGAAAGGGCTTGGGGGCGAGCAGTACTTC	CSARRRRKGLGGEQYF
TRBV30	TRBJ2-5	few	TRBD1	TGTGCCTGGGGACAGGGAGCGGTGCAAGAGACCCAGTACTTC	CAWGQGAVQETQYF
TRBV5-1	TRBJ2-6	.	TRBD1	TGCGCCAGCAGCACGTCGACAGGGTCTGGGGCCAACGTCCTGACTTTC	CASSTSTGSGANVLTF
TRBV5-1	TRBJ1-1	few	.	TGCGCCAGCAGCGCAGGGAATCTCCCCGATGAAGCTTTCTTT	CASSAGNLPDEAFF
TRBV5-1	TRBJ2-3	.	.	TGCGCCAGCAGCTTGGGACTTCACACAGATACGCAGTATTTT	CASSLGLHTDTQYF
TRBV5-1	TRBJ1-2	few	.	TGCGCCAGCAGGGAGGACAGCCGCGTCAAGGAGGATGGCTACACCTTC	CASREDSRVKEDGYTF
TRBV7-2	TRBJ2-5	.	.	TGTGCCAGCAGCTTAGGGGCACAGCAAGAGACCCAGTACTTC	CASSLGAQQETQYF
TRBV7-2	TRBJ1-2	.	.	TGTGCCAGCAGCTCCGACAATTTGAATGGCTACACCTTC	CASSSDNLNGYTF
TRBV7-6	TRBJ2-7	.	.	TGTGCCAGCAGCTCGGACCCGGTGACAGCTGGGGAGCAGTACTTC	CASSSDPVTAGEQYF